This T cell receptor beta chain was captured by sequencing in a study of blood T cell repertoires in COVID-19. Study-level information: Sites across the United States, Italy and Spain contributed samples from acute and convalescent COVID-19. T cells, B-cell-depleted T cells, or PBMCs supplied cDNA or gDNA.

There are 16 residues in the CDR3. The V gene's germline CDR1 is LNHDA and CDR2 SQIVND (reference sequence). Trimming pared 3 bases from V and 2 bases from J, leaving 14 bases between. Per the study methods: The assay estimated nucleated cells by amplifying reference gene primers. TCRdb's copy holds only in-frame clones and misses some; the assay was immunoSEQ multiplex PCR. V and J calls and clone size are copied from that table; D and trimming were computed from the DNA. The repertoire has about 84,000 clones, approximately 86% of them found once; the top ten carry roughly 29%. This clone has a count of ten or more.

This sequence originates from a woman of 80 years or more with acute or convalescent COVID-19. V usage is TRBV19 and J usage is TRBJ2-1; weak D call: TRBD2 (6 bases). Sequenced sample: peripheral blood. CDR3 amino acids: CASSISLASTYNEQFF. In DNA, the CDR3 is TGTGCCAGTAGTATTAGCCTAGCGAGTACCTACAATGAGCAGTTCTTC.